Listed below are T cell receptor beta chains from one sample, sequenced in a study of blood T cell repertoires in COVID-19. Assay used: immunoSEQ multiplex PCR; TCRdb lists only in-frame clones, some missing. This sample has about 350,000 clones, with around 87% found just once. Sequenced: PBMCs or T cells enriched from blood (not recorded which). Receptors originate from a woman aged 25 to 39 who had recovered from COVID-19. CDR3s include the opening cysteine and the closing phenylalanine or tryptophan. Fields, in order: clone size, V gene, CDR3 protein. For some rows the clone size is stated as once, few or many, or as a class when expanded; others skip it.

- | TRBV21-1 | CASSGRDRGALEQFF
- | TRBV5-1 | CASSTGQGNTGELFF
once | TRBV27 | CASSPRQGPETQYF
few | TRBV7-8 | CASSLGGTGSIEAFF
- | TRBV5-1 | CASSLMGQGYSPLHF
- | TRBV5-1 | CASSLDRETDTQYF
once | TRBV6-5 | CASSLRTGGGNTIYF
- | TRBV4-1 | CASSPLAGGPNEQFF
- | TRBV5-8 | CASSFRGITEAFF
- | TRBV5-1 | CASSPVRSQGQDTEAFF
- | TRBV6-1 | CASSEPRVNTGELFF
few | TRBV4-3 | CASSQDQFGGGYTF
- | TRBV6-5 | CASSYSGGSGTHEQYF
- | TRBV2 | CASEPGQGIEKLFF
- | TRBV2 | CASSGGWGRVDQPQHF
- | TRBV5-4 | CASSLGDRDFWGYTF
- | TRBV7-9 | CASSEPDRGAHNTEAFF
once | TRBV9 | CASSVADTVAPQHF
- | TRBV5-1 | CASSLPGTSGGYNEQFF
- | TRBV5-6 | CASSSDFLTEAFF
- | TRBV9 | CASSRGGADSNQPQHF
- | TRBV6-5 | CASMGRETVSGELFF
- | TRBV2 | CASSEKTTGDYEQYF
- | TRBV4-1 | CASSQDKTGVWSLFF
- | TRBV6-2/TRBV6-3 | CASSPDLAGAGDTQYF
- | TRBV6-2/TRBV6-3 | CASSLNMNTEAFF
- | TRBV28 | CASSSVTGTSF
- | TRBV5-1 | CASSFGQGDTEAFF
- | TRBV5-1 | CASSFDRDYEQYF
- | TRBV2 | CASSTSGGGDTQYF
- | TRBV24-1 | CATSDAGDSNQPQHF
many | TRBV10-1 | CASPEFMQNQPQHF
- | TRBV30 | CAWGTGGLVQPQHF
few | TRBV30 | CAWSVRYNEKLFF
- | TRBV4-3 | CASSQGTGDGSYEQYF
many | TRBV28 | CASSLIWAGGTEAFF
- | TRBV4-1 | CASSLGGWASPLHF
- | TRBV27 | CASSRTGQAPETQYF
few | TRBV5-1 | CASSSGPSGSGTEAFF
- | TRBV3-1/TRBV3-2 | CASSQVDSNYGYTF
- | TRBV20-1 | CSGSDRVRATGELFF
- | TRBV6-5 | CASSYPFSQNTGELFF